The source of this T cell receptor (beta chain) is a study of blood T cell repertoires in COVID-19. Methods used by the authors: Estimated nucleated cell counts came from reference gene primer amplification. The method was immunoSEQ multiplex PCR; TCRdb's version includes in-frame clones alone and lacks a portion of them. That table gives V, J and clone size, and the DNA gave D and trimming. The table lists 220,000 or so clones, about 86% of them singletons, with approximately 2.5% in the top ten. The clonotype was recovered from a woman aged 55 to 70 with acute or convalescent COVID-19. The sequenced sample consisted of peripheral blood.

In DNA, the CDR3 is TGTGCCAGTAGGAGCGGTGAATCAGTGAACACTGAAGCTTTCTTT. It encodes CASRSGESVNTEAFF. The V gene is TRBV19, the J gene TRBJ1-1; D unresolved. Trimming pared 6 bases from V and 0 bases from J, leaving 14 bases between. CDR3 size: 15 residues. The germline V gene has CDR1 LNHDA and CDR2 SQIVND (reference sequence).